These T cell receptor beta chains were read from a single sample in a study of OX40 agonist ivuxolimab in advanced cancers. This table comes from immunoSEQ multiplex PCR, and its TCRdb copy is limited to in-frame clones, with some not included. The sample holds about 79,000 clones, about 90% seen once. Here the sequenced sample was CD4+ or CD8+ T cells sorted from blood, taken in a trial of the OX40 agonist ivuxolimab. All receptors derive from an adult with an advanced solid tumor such as melanoma, head and neck, liver or kidney cancer. The CDR3 runs from the conserved cysteine through the conserved F or W. The order of the fields is clone size, D gene, V gene, J gene, CDR3 protein, CDR3 DNA. A D gene is named only where the DNA matches it firmly. Not every row has a clone size; where given, it reads once, few, many or a size class.

>-|-|TRBV14|TRBJ1-4
CASSQSRGEKLFF
TGTGCCAGCAGCCAATCAAGAGGTGAAAAACTGTTTTTT
>-|-|TRBV5-1|TRBJ1-2
CASSSDGTNYGYTF
TGCGCCAGCAGCTCCGACGGGACAAACTATGGCTACACCTTC
>-|TRBD1|TRBV7-8|TRBJ2-2
CASMQDRILANTGELFF
TGTGCCAGTATGCAGGACAGGATACTCGCGAACACCGGGGAGCTGTTTTTT
>-|-|TRBV6-5|TRBJ2-7
CATIGAYEQYF
TGTGCCACCATCGGGGCTTACGAGCAGTACTTC
>-|-|TRBV10-2|TRBJ2-3
CASSDSRGIGSTDTQYF
TGCGCCAGCAGTGATTCTCGAGGGATCGGGAGCACAGATACGCAGTATTTT
>-|-|TRBV18|TRBJ2-7
CASSPRDVYEQYF
TGTGCCAGCTCACCACGGGACGTCTACGAGCAGTACTTC
>-|-|TRBV15|TRBJ2-2
CATSRGGANTGELFF
TGTGCCACCAGCCGCGGAGGGGCGAACACCGGGGAGCTGTTTTTT
>-|-|TRBV5-1|TRBJ2-1
CASSLGTVNEQFF
TGCGCCAGCAGCTTGGGGACAGTCAATGAGCAGTTCTTC
>-|-|TRBV5-6|TRBJ2-1
CASSLEGIEQFF
TGTGCCAGCAGCTTAGAAGGGATTGAGCAGTTCTTC
>-|-|TRBV6-1|TRBJ1-3
CASSQQGSGNTIYF
TGTGCCAGCAGTCAACAGGGTTCTGGAAACACCATATATTTT
>-|TRBD1|TRBV11-2|TRBJ2-2
CASSLGQSLAGELFF
TGTGCCAGCAGCCTGGGACAGAGTCTCGCCGGGGAGCTGTTTTTT
>-|TRBD2|TRBV28|TRBJ2-1
CASSLIGTSGDNEQFF
TGTGCCAGCAGTTTAATCGGGACTAGCGGGGACAATGAGCAGTTCTTC
>-|-|TRBV2|TRBJ2-5
CASSLLYQETQYF
TGTGCCAGCAGCTTGTTATACCAAGAGACCCAGTACTTC
>once|-|TRBV6-5|TRBJ1-4
CASSYSSTYEKLFF
TGTGCCAGCAGTTACTCGAGTACATATGAAAAACTGTTTTTT
>-|-|TRBV18|TRBJ1-1
CASSPQGPGDTEAFF
TGTGCCAGCTCACCACAGGGACCGGGGGACACTGAAGCTTTCTTT
>-|-|TRBV19|TRBJ1-1
CASSGYRGLHTEAFF
TGTGCCAGTAGTGGATACCGGGGGCTCCACACTGAAGCTTTCTTT
>once|TRBD1|TRBV27|TRBJ1-5
CASSPGGLHSNQPQHF
TGTGCCAGCAGTCCAGGGGGACTCCATAGCAATCAGCCCCAGCATTTT
>-|-|TRBV5-4|TRBJ1-2
CASSLVQDYGYTF
TGTGCCAGCAGCTTGGTGCAGGACTATGGCTACACCTTC
>-|-|TRBV7-2|TRBJ2-3
CASRLGPSTDTQYF
TGTGCCAGCAGGCTAGGGCCCTCCACAGATACGCAGTATTTT
>-|-|TRBV5-1|TRBJ2-3
CASIAYLGSTDTQYF
TGCGCCAGCATAGCTTATCTAGGTAGCACAGATACGCAGTATTTT
>-|-|TRBV6-6|TRBJ1-1
CASSYLRDRTEAFF
TGTGCCAGCAGTTACCTCCGGGATAGGACTGAAGCTTTCTTT
>-|-|TRBV7-6|TRBJ2-7
CASSLDTGFPYEQYF
TGTGCCAGCAGCCTAGACACAGGGTTTCCCTACGAGCAGTACTTC
>-|TRBD2|TRBV9|TRBJ2-5
CASSGPSGGASAETQYF
TGTGCCAGCAGCGGCCCTAGCGGGGGGGCCTCGGCAGAGACCCAGTACTTC
>-|-|TRBV6-4|TRBJ2-3
CASSATGAQDTQYF
TGTGCCAGCAGTGCCACGGGGGCGCAAGATACGCAGTATTTT
>-|TRBD1|TRBV27|TRBJ1-1
CASSLGQGGMNTEAFF
TGTGCCAGCAGTTTGGGACAGGGCGGCATGAACACTGAAGCTTTCTTT
>-|-|TRBV4-1|TRBJ2-1
CASSQPTGAPWGEQFF
TGCGCCAGCAGCCAACCGACAGGTGCCCCTTGGGGTGAGCAGTTCTTC
>-|-|TRBV6-5|TRBJ1-2
CASSPMDGNYGYTF
TGTGCCAGCAGTCCAATGGACGGTAACTATGGCTACACCTTC
>-|-|TRBV19|TRBJ1-1
CASSPQPGLNTEAFF
TGTGCCAGTAGTCCCCAGCCCGGCCTGAACACTGAAGCTTTCTTT
>-|-|TRBV5-6|TRBJ1-4
CASSQTNRREKLFF
TGTGCCAGCAGCCAGACTAATCGGCGTGAAAAACTGTTTTTT
>once|-|TRBV4-2|TRBJ2-1
CASTRDYNEQFF
TGTGCCAGCACCCGGGACTACAATGAGCAGTTCTTC
>-|TRBD1|TRBV5-1|TRBJ2-2
CASSRGTGGRNTGELFF
TGCGCCAGCAGCCGAGGGACAGGGGGCCGAAACACCGGGGAGCTGTTTTTT
>-|-|TRBV18|TRBJ1-1
CASSPGEQGVNTEAFF
TGTGCCAGCTCACCAGGGGAACAGGGAGTGAACACTGAAGCTTTCTTT